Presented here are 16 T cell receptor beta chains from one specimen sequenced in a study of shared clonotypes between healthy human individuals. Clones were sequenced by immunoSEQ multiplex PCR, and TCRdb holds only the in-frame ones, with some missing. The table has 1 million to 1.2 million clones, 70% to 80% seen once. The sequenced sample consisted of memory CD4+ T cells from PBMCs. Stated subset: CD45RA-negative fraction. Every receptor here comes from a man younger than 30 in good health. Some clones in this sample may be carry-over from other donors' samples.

The CDR3 is CASGDDRVSSYNEQFF. In DNA form, the CDR3 reads TGCGCCAGCGGCGACGACAGGGTCAGCTCCTACAATGAGCAGTTCTTC. V usage is TRBV5-1 and J usage is TRBJ2-1; 7 bases are a match to TRBD1. The length of the CDR3 is 16 residues. Looked up from germline, CDR1 is SGHRS and CDR2 is YFSETQ. Losses at the gene ends were 7 bases for V and 0 bases for J; bases not matched to a gene: 10.

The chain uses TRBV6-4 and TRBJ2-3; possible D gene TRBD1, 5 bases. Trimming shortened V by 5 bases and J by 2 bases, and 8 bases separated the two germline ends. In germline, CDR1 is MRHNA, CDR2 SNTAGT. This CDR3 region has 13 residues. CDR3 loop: CASSLTVTDTQYF. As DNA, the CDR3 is TGTGCCAGCAGTCTGACAGTCACAGATACGCAGTATTTT.

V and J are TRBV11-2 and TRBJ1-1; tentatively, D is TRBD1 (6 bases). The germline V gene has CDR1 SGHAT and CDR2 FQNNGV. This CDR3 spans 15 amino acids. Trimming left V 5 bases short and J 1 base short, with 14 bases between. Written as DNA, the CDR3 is TGTGCCAGCAGCCCCGGGGGGACAACGAACACTGAAGCTTTCTTT. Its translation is CASSPGGTTNTEAFF.

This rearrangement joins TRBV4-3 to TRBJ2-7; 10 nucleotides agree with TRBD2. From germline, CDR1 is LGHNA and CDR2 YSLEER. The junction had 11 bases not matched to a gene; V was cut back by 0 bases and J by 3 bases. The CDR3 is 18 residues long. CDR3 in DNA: TGCGCCAGCAGCCAAGATAGGCTCATAGCGGGAGGCCGCTACGAGCAGTACTTC. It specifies CASSQDRLIAGGRYEQYF.

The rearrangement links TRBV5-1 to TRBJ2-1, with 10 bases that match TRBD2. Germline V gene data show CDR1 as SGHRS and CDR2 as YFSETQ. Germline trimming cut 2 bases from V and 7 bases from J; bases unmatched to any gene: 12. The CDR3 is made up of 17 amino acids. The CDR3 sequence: CASSFLPGTSASNEQFF. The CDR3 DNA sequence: TGCGCCAGCAGCTTCCTGCCCGGGACTAGCGCCTCTAATGAGCAGTTCTTC.

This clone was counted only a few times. CDR3 sequence: CASRALAGYTGELFF. The CDR3 region has the DNA TGTGCCAGCAGGGCTCTAGCGGGCTACACCGGGGAGCTGTTTTTT. V usage is TRBV2 and J usage is TRBJ2-2; the match to TRBD2 covers 8 bases. Germline trimming cut 6 bases from V and 3 bases from J; bases unmatched to any gene: 6. The CDR3 spans 15 residues. CDR1 is SNHLY and CDR2 is FYNNEI in the germline V gene.

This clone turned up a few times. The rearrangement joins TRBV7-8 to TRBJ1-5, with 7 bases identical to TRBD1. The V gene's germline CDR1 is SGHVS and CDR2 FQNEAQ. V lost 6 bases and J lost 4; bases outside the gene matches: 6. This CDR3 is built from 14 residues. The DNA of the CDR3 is TGTGCCAGCAGTCTGGGACAGCTTAATCAGCCCCAGCATTTT. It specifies CASSLGQLNQPQHF.

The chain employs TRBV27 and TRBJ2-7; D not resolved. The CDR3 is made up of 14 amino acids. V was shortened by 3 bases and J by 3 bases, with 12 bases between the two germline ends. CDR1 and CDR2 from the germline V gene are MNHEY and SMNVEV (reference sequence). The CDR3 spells CASSLGDLGYEQYF. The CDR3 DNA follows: TGTGCCAGCAGTTTGGGTGATTTAGGCTACGAGCAGTACTTC.

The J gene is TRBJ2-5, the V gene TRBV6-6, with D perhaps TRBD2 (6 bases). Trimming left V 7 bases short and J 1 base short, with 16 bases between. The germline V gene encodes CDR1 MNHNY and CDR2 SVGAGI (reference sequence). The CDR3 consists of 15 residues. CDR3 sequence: CASTNQGGRQETQYF. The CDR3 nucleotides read TGTGCCAGCACCAATCAGGGAGGTCGCCAAGAGACCCAGTACTTC.

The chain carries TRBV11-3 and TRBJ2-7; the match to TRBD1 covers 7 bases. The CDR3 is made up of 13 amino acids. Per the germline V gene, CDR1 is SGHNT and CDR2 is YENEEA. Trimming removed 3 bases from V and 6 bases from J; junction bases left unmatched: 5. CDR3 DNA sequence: TGTGCCAGCAGCTTTGGACAGGATGGCGAGCAGTACTTC. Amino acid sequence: CASSFGQDGEQYF.

The CDR3 DNA reads TGCAGCGTTAGGGACAGAGAAACAGATACGCAGTATTTT. Its protein is CSVRDRETDTQYF. V usage is TRBV29-1 and J usage is TRBJ2-3; 7 positions match TRBD1. CDR3 length: 13 amino acids. V gave up 5 bases and J gave up 3 bases; unmatched junction bases: 5. Germline lookup yields CDR1 SQVTM and CDR2 ANQGSEA.

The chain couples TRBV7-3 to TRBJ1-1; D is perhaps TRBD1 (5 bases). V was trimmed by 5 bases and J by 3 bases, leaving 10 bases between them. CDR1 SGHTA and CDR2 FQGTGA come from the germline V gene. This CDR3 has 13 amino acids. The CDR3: CASSRQRDTEAFF. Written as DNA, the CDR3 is TGTGCCAGCAGCAGACAGAGGGACACTGAAGCTTTCTTT.

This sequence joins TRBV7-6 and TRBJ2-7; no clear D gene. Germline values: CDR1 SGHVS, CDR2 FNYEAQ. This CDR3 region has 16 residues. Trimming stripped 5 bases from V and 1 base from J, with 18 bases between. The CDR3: CASSPRPGPQSYEQYF. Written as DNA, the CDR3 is TGTGCCAGCAGCCCTCGCCCAGGACCCCAGTCCTACGAGCAGTACTTC.

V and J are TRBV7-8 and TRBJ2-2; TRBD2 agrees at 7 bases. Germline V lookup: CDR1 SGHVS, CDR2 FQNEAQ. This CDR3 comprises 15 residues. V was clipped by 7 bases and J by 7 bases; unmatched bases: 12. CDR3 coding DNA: TGTGCCAGCACTCCGGGGAGGGTGGGCATCGGGGAGCTGTTTTTT. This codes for CASTPGRVGIGELFF. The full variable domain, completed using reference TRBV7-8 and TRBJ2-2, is GAGVSQSPRYKVAKRGQDVALRCDPISGHVSLFWYQQALGQGPEFLTYFQNEAQLDKSGLPSDRFFAERPEGSVSTLKIQRTQQEDSAVYLCASTPGRVGIGELFFGEGSRLTVL.

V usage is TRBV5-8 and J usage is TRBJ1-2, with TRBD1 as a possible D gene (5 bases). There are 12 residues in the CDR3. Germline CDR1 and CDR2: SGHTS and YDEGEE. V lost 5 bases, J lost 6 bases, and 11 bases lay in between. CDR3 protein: CASRRLGHGYTF. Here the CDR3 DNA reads TGTGCCAGCAGGAGATTGGGACATGGCTACACCTTC.

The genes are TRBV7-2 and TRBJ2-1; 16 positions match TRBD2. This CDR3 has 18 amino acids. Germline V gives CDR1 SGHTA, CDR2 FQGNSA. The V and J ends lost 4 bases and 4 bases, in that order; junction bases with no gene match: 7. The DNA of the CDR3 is TGTGCCAGCAGCTACCCGGGACTAGCGGGAGGGCGGTACAATGAGCAGTTCTTC. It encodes CASSYPGLAGGRYNEQFF.